This is a list of T cell receptor beta chains from one sample in a study of metastatic and nonmetastatic thyroid tumors. TCRdb re-called the PCR reads through MiXCR. The sample includes about 24,000 clones, around a fifth seen only once; the top ten take roughly 4.8%. Sample: blood. These receptors were obtained from a male donor with papillary thyroid cancer or a benign thyroid nodule (not recorded which). Some clones in this sample may be carry-over from other donors' samples. The CDR3 runs from the conserved cysteine through the conserved F or W. A D gene is named only where the DNA matches it firmly. Size is stated for part of the rows, as once, few or many counts, or as a class when the clone is expanded.

clone_size	v_call	d_call	cdr3_length	j_call	cdr3_nt	cdr3_aa
many	TRBV14	NA	13	TRBJ2-1	TGTGCCAGCAGCCAATCCTACCGGACTAAGCAGTTCTTC	CASSQSYRTKQFF
many	TRBV14	NA	11	TRBJ2-3	TGTGCCAGCAGCCGACAGCGCCTACAGTATTTT	CASSRQRLQYF
medium-sized	TRBV5-1	NA	13	TRBJ2-2	TGCGCCAGCACACAGGCGAACACCGGGGAGCTGTTTTTT	CASTQANTGELFF
many	TRBV19	NA	15	TRBJ1-5	TGTGCCAGTAGCCCGAAGGTCGGATCGGTTCAGCCCCAGCATTTT	CASSPKVGSVQPQHF
NA	TRBV7-2	TRBD2	15	TRBJ2-1	TGTGCCAGCAGCTTAGTAGGCGGGGGAGGGAATGAGCAGTTCTTC	CASSLVGGGGNEQFF
many	TRBV28	TRBD2	13	TRBJ2-1	TGTGCCAGCAGCCGTAGCGGGAGAAATGAGCAGTTCTTC	CASSRSGRNEQFF
few	TRBV6-5	NA	14	TRBJ1-2	TGTGCCAGCAGTTACTCGACGGGGAACTATGGCTACACCTTC	CASSYSTGNYGYTF
medium-sized	TRBV27	TRBD2	16	TRBJ2-1	TGTGCCAGCGAGACTAGCGGTCAGAGCTCCTACAATGAGCAGTTCTTC	CASETSGQSSYNEQFF
many	TRBV10-2	NA	11	TRBJ2-7	TGCGCCAGCAGTGGTCCCTACGAGCAGTACTTC	CASSGPYEQYF
medium-sized	TRBV10-2	NA	15	TRBJ2-7	TGCGCCAGCAGTGACCGCTGGGCTAGCGCTAACGAGCAGTACTTC	CASSDRWASANEQYF
many	TRBV19	NA	14	TRBJ2-7	TGTGCCAGTAGTGTGCACATTAACTCCTACGAGCAGTACTTC	CASSVHINSYEQYF
few	TRBV12-3/TRBV12-4	NA	15	TRBJ1-1	TGTGCCAGCAGTTTAAGGGCAGGAGGGAACACTGAAGCTTTCTTT	CASSLRAGGNTEAFF
many	TRBV5-6	NA	15	TRBJ1-5	TGTGCCAGCAGCTTGGCCATTGGGGGGTGGTGGCCCCAGCATTTT	CASSLAIGGWWPQHF
many	TRBV14	NA	14	TRBJ2-2	TGTGCCAGCAGCCGGGACCTTAACACCGGGGAGCTGTTTTTT	CASSRDLNTGELFF
NA	TRBV7-9	TRBD2	14	TRBJ2-1	TGTGCCAGCAGCTCCGCTGCGGGGGGAAATGAGCAGTTCTTC	CASSSAAGGNEQFF
NA	TRBV7-8	NA	13	TRBJ2-7	TGTGCCAGCAGCTTACCTTCCGCGTACGAGCAGTACTTC	CASSLPSAYEQYF
few	TRBV5-6	NA	14	TRBJ1-5	TGTGCCAGCAGCTTCTCAGGTCCTAAACAGCCCCAGCATTTT	CASSFSGPKQPQHF
many	TRBV9	TRBD2	17	TRBJ2-1	TGTGCCAGCAGCGTAGACAGGACTAGCGGGAGGGGTAATGAGCAGTTCTTC	CASSVDRTSGRGNEQFF
NA	TRBV6-1	NA	13	TRBJ1-2	TGTGCCAGCGCCCCAGGGAGTAACTATGGCTACACCTTC	CASAPGSNYGYTF
medium-sized	TRBV6-1	NA	17	TRBJ1-3	TGTGCCAGCAAACTCTCACGGGACCCGGGCGGCGGAAACACCATATATTTT	CASKLSRDPGGGNTIYF
once	TRBV20-1	TRBD2	14	TRBJ2-1	TGCAGTGCTAACGAAGAGGGAGGGAAAAATGAGCAGTTCTTC	CSANEEGGKNEQFF
NA	TRBV11-3	TRBD1	15	TRBJ1-2	TGTGCCAGCAGCACAGCCGGGACAGGGGGCCGGGGCTACACCTTC	CASSTAGTGGRGYTF
medium-sized	TRBV24-1	NA	13	TRBJ2-7	TGTGCCACCAGTGATTTCCCCGGGAGCGAGCAGTACTTC	CATSDFPGSEQYF
medium-sized	TRBV27	NA	13	TRBJ1-2	TGTGCCAGCGGGAGGGTAAATTTAAATGGCTACACCTTC	CASGRVNLNGYTF
many	TRBV11-1	TRBD2	14	TRBJ2-7	TGTGCCAGCAGCGGACTAGCGGGGTCCTACGAGCAGTACTTC	CASSGLAGSYEQYF
many	TRBV28	NA	13	TRBJ1-1	TGTGCCAGCAGCCCTCCAGGGTCCACTGAAGCTTTCTTT	CASSPPGSTEAFF
NA	TRBV27	NA	15	TRBJ2-2	TGTGCCAGCAGTTTGATAAGTTTGAACACCGGGGAGCTGTTTTTT	CASSLISLNTGELFF
NA	TRBV27	TRBD1	15	TRBJ2-3	TGTGCCAGCAGTTTTTGGGACAGGGCAACAGATACGCAGTATTTT	CASSFWDRATDTQYF
once	TRBV20-1	TRBD1	16	TRBJ2-3	TGCAGTGCAGCTCACAGGGGAAGGGGCTTAGGGGAGACCCAGTATTTT	CSAAHRGRGLGETQYF
many	TRBV12-3/TRBV12-4	TRBD2	16	TRBJ2-7	TGTGCCAGCAGTTTAGGGGCTAGCGGGACCCGCCGCGAGCAGTACTTC	CASSLGASGTRREQYF
NA	TRBV11-2	TRBD2	16	TRBJ2-1	TGTGCCAGCAGCAGGGGACTAGCGGGATCCGGAAATGAGCAGTTCTTC	CASSRGLAGSGNEQFF
medium-sized	TRBV6-1	NA	14	TRBJ2-7	TGTGCCAGCAGTGAAAGGGTGGGAACCTACGAGCAGTACTTC	CASSERVGTYEQYF
many	TRBV5-1	TRBD2	17	TRBJ2-5	TGCGCCAGCAGCTCCAGACTAGCGGGAGGGATTAAAGAGACCCAGTACTTC	CASSSRLAGGIKETQYF
many	TRBV29-1	TRBD2	13	TRBJ2-5	TGCAGCGTTGGGACTAGCGGGAGGGAGACCCAGTACTTC	CSVGTSGRETQYF
many	TRBV6-5	NA	13	TRBJ2-1	TGTGCCAGCAGTTACCGTCGTGATACTGAGCAGTTCTTC	CASSYRRDTEQFF
NA	TRBV5-1	NA	14	TRBJ2-3	TGCGCCAGCAATCAAGGTAGTTTCACAGATACGCAGTATTTT	CASNQGSFTDTQYF
few	TRBV11-3	TRBD2	15	TRBJ2-7	TGTGCCAGCAGCCCTACTAGCGGGGGTGCCTACGAGCAGTACTTC	CASSPTSGGAYEQYF
many	TRBV28	TRBD1	14	TRBJ1-4	TGTGCCAGCGGCAACCGGGACAGCCAAGAAAAACTGTTTTTT	CASGNRDSQEKLFF
NA	TRBV10-1	TRBD2	15	TRBJ2-7	TGCGCCAACACAGCTTTAGCGCGGGGGGGTTACGAGCAGTACTTC	CANTALARGGYEQYF
many	TRBV7-9	TRBD2	15	TRBJ2-1	TGTGCCAGCAGCTTTTCGTCTAGCGGAAGGAATGAGCAGTTCTTC	CASSFSSSGRNEQFF
many	TRBV11-2	NA	16	TRBJ1-3	TGTGCCAGCAGCTTAGATCGTCTGGGTCCTGGAAACACCATATATTTT	CASSLDRLGPGNTIYF
NA	TRBV7-2	TRBD1	15	TRBJ1-3	TGTGCCAGCAGCTCGACAGGGGGCACTGGAAACACCATATATTTT	CASSSTGGTGNTIYF
many	TRBV19	NA	16	TRBJ1-5	TGTGCCACCACCGGGGGGGCCGGTTATAGCAATCAGCCCCAGCATTTT	CATTGGAGYSNQPQHF
NA	TRBV9	TRBD2	13	TRBJ2-7	TGTGCCAGCAGCGCTAGCGGGTCCTACGAGCAGTACTTC	CASSASGSYEQYF
few	TRBV28	NA	14	TRBJ1-2	TGTGCCAGCAGCCCGGACATGGGTCCCTATGGCTACACCTTC	CASSPDMGPYGYTF
NA	TRBV6-1	NA	15	TRBJ2-2	TGTGCCAGCAGTGCGTCGACAGGGAACACCGGGGAGCTGTTTTTT	CASSASTGNTGELFF
NA	TRBV6-1	TRBD2	11	TRBJ2-7	TGTGCCAGCTGGGGGGGGTTTGAGCAGTACTTC	CASWGGFEQYF